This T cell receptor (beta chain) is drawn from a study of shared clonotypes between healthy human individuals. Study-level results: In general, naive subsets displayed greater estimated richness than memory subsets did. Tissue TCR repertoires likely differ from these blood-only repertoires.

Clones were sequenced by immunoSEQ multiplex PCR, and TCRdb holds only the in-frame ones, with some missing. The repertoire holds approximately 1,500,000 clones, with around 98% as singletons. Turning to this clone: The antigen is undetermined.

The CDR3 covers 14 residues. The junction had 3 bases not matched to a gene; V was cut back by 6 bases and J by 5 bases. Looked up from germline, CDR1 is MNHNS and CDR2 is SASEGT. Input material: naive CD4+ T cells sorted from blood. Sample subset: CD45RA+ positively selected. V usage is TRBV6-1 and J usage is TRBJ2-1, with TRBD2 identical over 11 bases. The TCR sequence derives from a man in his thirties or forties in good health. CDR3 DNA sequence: TGTGCCAGCAGCCGACTAGCGGGAAACAATGAGCAGTTCTTC. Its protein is CASSRLAGNNEQFF.